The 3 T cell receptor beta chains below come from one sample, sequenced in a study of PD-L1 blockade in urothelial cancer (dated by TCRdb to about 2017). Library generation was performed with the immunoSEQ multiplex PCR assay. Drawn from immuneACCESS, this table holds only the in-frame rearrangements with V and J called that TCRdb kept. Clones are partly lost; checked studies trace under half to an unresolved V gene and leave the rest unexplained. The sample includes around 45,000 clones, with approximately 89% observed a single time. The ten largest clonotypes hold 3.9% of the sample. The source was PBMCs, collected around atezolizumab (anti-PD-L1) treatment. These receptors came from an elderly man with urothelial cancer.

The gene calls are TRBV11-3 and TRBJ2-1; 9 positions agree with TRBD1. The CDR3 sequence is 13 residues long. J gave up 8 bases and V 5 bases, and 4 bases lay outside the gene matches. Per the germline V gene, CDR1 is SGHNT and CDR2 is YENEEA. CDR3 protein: CASSRQGGHEQFF. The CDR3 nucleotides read TGTGCCAGCAGCCGACAGGGGGGGCATGAGCAGTTCTTC.

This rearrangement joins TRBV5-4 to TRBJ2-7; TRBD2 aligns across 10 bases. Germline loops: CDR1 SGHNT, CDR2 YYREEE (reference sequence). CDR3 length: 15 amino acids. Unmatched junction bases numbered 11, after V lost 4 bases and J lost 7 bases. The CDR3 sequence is CASSEGAGGPSEQYF. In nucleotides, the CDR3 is TGTGCCAGCAGCGAGGGAGCGGGAGGGCCCAGTGAGCAGTACTTC.

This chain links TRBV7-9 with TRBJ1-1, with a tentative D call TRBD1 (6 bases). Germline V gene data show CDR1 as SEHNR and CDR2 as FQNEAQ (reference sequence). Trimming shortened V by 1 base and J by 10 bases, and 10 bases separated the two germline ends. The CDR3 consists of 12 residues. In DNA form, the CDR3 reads TGTGCCAGCAGCTTAGGGGGGCAGGGAGCTTTCTTT. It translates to CASSLGGQGAFF.